The 11 T cell receptor beta chains reported below all come from one sample, sequenced in a study of blood T cell repertoires in COVID-19. The table came from immunoSEQ multiplex PCR; TCRdb's copy has only in-frame clones and leaves some out. Of about 170,000 clones listed, approximately 91% are singletons. Sample: peripheral blood. These receptor sequences come from a man in his late teens or twenties with COVID-19, enrolled during active disease.

This chain connects TRBV7-9 to TRBJ2-1; tentatively, D is TRBD2 (6 bases). V was clipped by 5 bases and J by 2 bases, with 16 bases between them. In germline, CDR1 is SEHNR, CDR2 FQNEAQ (reference sequence). The CDR3 contains 16 residues. CDR3 in amino acids: CASSPGRRGPYNEQFF. For the CDR3, the DNA is TGTGCCAGCAGCCCCGGAAGGAGGGGCCCCTACAATGAGCAGTTCTTC.

This clone is a singleton in its sample. The chain couples TRBV11-2 to TRBJ2-1, with 11 bases fitting TRBD2. Germline V CDR1 and CDR2: SGHAT, FQNNGV. With 5 bases clipped from V and 6 bases from J, the junction kept 6 bases outside the gene matches. The CDR3 consists of 15 residues. The CDR3 spells CASSPTSGRGNEQFF. The CDR3, as DNA: TGTGCCAGCAGCCCTACTAGCGGGAGAGGCAATGAGCAGTTCTTC. The variable domain in full, completed from reference TRBV11-2 and TRBJ2-1, reads EAGVAQSPRYKIIEKRQSVAFWCNPISGHATLYWYQQILGQGPKLLIQFQNNGVVDDSQLPKDRFSAERLKGVDSTLKIQPAKLEDSAVYLCASSPTSGRGNEQFFGPGTRLTVL.

Written as DNA, the CDR3 is TGTGCCAGCAGCCCGAAGAGAGAGTATTCCAATCAGCCCCAGCATTTT. It codes for CASSPKREYSNQPQHF. The V and J genes are TRBV21-1 and TRBJ1-5. TRBV21-1 is a documented pseudogene. The CDR3 covers 16 residues.

The sample holds a few counts of this clone. V gene TRBV27 combines with J gene TRBJ1-1; the D is unclear. V lost 6 bases and J lost 3, with 5 bases in between. The germline V gene encodes CDR1 MNHEY and CDR2 SMNVEV (reference sequence). This CDR3 spans 11 amino acids. CDR3 nucleotide sequence: TGTGCCAGCAGCGGTGACACTGAAGCTTTCTTT. This encodes CASSGDTEAFF.

The genes are TRBV9 and TRBJ1-3; 11 nucleotides match TRBD1. CDR1 is SGDLS and CDR2 is YYNGEE in the germline V gene. Losses at the gene ends were 3 bases for V and 2 bases for J; bases not matched to a gene: 4. This CDR3 has 16 amino acids. The CDR3 sequence is CASSDGQGAAGNTIYF. In DNA form, the CDR3 reads TGTGCCAGCAGCGACGGACAGGGGGCGGCTGGAAACACCATATATTTT.

The J gene is TRBJ1-5, the V gene TRBV2, with D unresolved. Germline lookup yields CDR1 SNHLY and CDR2 FYNNEI. This CDR3 contains 12 residues. The V end was cut by 8 bases, the J end by 4 bases, with 9 bases between. The CDR3 nucleotides read TGTGCCAGCTACGACGGGAATCAGCCCCAGCATTTT. Translation gives CASYDGNQPQHF.

V and J are TRBV18 and TRBJ2-2; a weak D match, TRBD2 (6 bases). V shed 1 base and J shed 2 bases, with 11 bases lying between them. CDR1 and CDR2 from the germline V gene are KGHSH and LQKENI. This CDR3 is 16 amino acids long. Here the CDR3 reads CASSPRRDSNTGELFF. The CDR3 DNA reads TGTGCCAGCTCACCACGCCGGGACTCTAACACCGGGGAGCTGTTTTTT. Full variable domain (remainder filled in from reference TRBV18 and TRBJ2-2): NAGVMQNPRHLVRRRGQEARLRCSPMKGHSHVYWYRQLPEEGLKFMVYLQKENIIDESGMPKERFSAEFPKEGPSILRIQQVVRGDSAAYFCASSPRRDSNTGELFFGEGSRLTVL.

The genes are TRBV27 and TRBJ1-6; D might be TRBD1 (6 bases). CDR3 length: 16 residues. Germline V gene data show CDR1 as MNHEY and CDR2 as SMNVEV (reference sequence). V was pared by 3 bases and J by 0 bases, with 9 bases between. CDR3 sequence reads: CASSLRGSSYNSPLHF. CDR3 sequence (DNA): TGTGCCAGCAGTTTGAGGGGGAGCTCCTATAATTCACCCCTCCACTTT.

The chain has TRBV5-6 and TRBJ1-6; TRBD1 aligns across 7 bases. There are 12 residues in the CDR3. V was clipped by 4 bases and J by 10 bases; unmatched bases: 2. Germline CDR1 is SGHDT and CDR2 is YYEEEE. CDR3 bases: TGTGCCAGCAGCCTACAGGGGTCACCCCTCCACTTT. The encoded protein is CASSLQGSPLHF.

Comment on this clone: This CDR3 is also generated by other DNA sequences in the sample. The rearrangement uses TRBV4-3 and TRBJ1-5; D not resolved. Germline V gene sequence: CDR1 LGHNA, CDR2 YSLEER. Trimming removed 1 base at V and 0 bases at J, with 4 bases between. This CDR3 region has 14 residues. The CDR3 loop is CASSQGVSNQPQHF. The CDR3 DNA sequence: TGCGCCAGCAGCCAAGGAGTTAGCAATCAGCCCCAGCATTTT.

The V call is TRBV18, the J call TRBJ2-1; 8 bases match TRBD2. The CDR3 totals 15 residues. The germline CDR1 and CDR2 sequences are KGHSH and LQKENI. V lost 1 base and J lost 5; bases outside the gene matches: 4. The CDR3 nucleotides read TGTGCCAGCTCACCACGTAGCGGGAACCACAATGAGCAGTTCTTC. Translation gives CASSPRSGNHNEQFF.